These 22 T cell receptor beta chains came from one sample sequenced in a study of blood T cell repertoires in COVID-19. The data were produced by immunoSEQ multiplex PCR, yet TCRdb's version contains in-frame clones alone and is incomplete. Of around 270,000 clones in the sample, about nine tenths are singletons; the top ten hold around 2.5%. The sample comprised peripheral blood. The receptors come from a person aged 18 to 30 with COVID-19, enrolled during active disease.

This chain joins TRBV28 and TRBJ1-4; tentatively, D is TRBD1 (5 bases). CDR3 length equals 15 residues. Trimming left V 6 bases short and J 1 base short, with 12 bases between. Germline lookup yields CDR1 MDHEN and CDR2 SYDVKM. Here the CDR3 reads CASSPAGVTNEKLFF. The CDR3 DNA follows: TGTGCCAGCAGCCCTGCGGGGGTAACTAATGAAAAACTGTTTTTT.

The J gene is TRBJ2-7, the V gene TRBV19, with TRBD1 matching 8 bases. Per germline, CDR1 LNHDA and CDR2 SQIVND (reference sequence). Trimming removed 8 bases from V and 6 bases from J; junction bases left unmatched: 12. CDR3 length: 14 amino acids. CDR3 coding DNA: TGTGCCAGTGGGCCAAGCAATGGACAGGGCGAGCAGTACTTC. This encodes CASGPSNGQGEQYF.

The chain joins TRBV9 to TRBJ2-7; TRBD2 agrees at 7 bases. V dropped 4 bases and J dropped 3; count of bases not matched to a gene: 7. The CDR3 extends over 14 amino acids. Germline V gene data show CDR1 as SGDLS and CDR2 as YYNGEE. CDR3 sequence: CASSTRDYDYEQYF. The CDR3 nucleotides read TGTGCCAGCAGCACCCGGGACTACGACTACGAGCAGTACTTC.

The chain recombines TRBV9 with TRBJ2-5; maybe TRBD1 (6 bases). In germline, CDR1 is SGDLS, CDR2 YYNGEE. V lost 2 bases and J lost 5, with 16 bases in between. The CDR3 runs 15 residues. CDR3 sequence reads: CASSVGIQGTETQYF. The CDR3 DNA follows: TGTGCCAGCAGCGTCGGAATTCAGGGGACGGAGACCCAGTACTTC.

The V call is TRBV12-3 or TRBV12-4, the J call TRBJ2-5; a weak D match, TRBD2 (6 bases). V lost 6 bases and J lost 4, with 6 bases in between. This CDR3 is built from 11 residues. As DNA, the CDR3 is TGTGCCAGCAGGGAGGGAGAGACCCAGTACTTC. Translating it yields CASREGETQYF.

The chain is built from TRBV13 and TRBJ2-1; 8 bases map to TRBD2. Germline V gene data show CDR1 as PRHDT and CDR2 as FYEKMQ (reference sequence). This CDR3 is 14 amino acids long. After removal of 0 bases from V and 16 bases from J, the junction contained 11 bases not matched to a gene. The CDR3 protein is CASSLGGLAGLPFF. CDR3 nucleotides: TGTGCCAGCAGCTTAGGCGGGCTAGCGGGCCTCCCATTCTTC.

This sequence joins TRBV4-3 and TRBJ2-2, with 7 bases lining up with TRBD2. The CDR3 consists of 18 residues. Germline-derived CDR1 and CDR2 are LGHNA and YSLEER. The V gene end was trimmed by 0 bases and the J gene end by 5 bases; junction bases not matched to a gene: 12. Here the CDR3 reads CASSQDGWEGRSTGELFF. The CDR3, as DNA: TGCGCCAGCAGCCAAGATGGGTGGGAGGGCCGCTCGACCGGGGAGCTGTTTTTT.

The CDR3: CASSLAGENTGELFF. The CDR3 DNA is TGTGCCAGCAGCTTGGCGGGAGAGAACACCGGGGAGCTGTTTTTT. The rearrangement joins TRBV5-4 to TRBJ2-2, with D possibly TRBD2 on 6 matching bases. The CDR3 spans 15 residues. V shed 0 bases and J shed 1 base, with 7 bases lying between them. Germline CDR1 and CDR2: SGHNT and YYREEE (reference sequence).

The chain combines TRBV7-9 with TRBJ2-7, with TRBD1 matching over 7 bases. The V and J ends lost 2 bases and 2 bases, in that order; junction bases with no gene match: 3. Looked up from germline, CDR1 is SEHNR and CDR2 is FQNEAQ (reference sequence). The CDR3 extends over 14 amino acids. The chain's CDR3 is CASSLSDRAYEQYF. CDR3 coding DNA: TGTGCCAGCAGCTTATCCGACAGGGCCTACGAGCAGTACTTC.

The chain uses TRBV6-6 and TRBJ2-5, with D unresolved. Trimming pared 4 bases from V and 4 bases from J, leaving 10 bases between. CDR3 length: 13 residues. Germline V gives CDR1 MNHNY, CDR2 SVGAGI (reference sequence). The CDR3 DNA reads TGTGCCAGCAGTTTGTGGAGTACAGAGACCCAGTACTTC. The encoded protein is CASSLWSTETQYF.

The V gene is TRBV6-1, the J gene TRBJ1-2; D gene unclear. Per germline, CDR1 MNHNS and CDR2 SASEGT. With 0 bases removed from V and 6 bases from J, the gap between germline ends came to 11 bases. The length of the CDR3 is 14 residues. DNA for the CDR3: TGTGCCAGCAGTGAAGCGCTTCGGGGAGATGGCTACACCTTC. This gives the protein CASSEALRGDGYTF.

The chain is built from TRBV3-1 (or the pseudogene TRBV3-2) and TRBJ1-4; D may be TRBD1 (6 bases). Deletions cut 6 bases from V and 2 bases from J, with 13 bases between. The CDR3 extends over 15 amino acids. Germline values: CDR1 LGHDT, CDR2 YNNKEL (reference sequence). The CDR3 DNA follows: TGTGCCAGCAGTAAACAGGGCCCTACTAATGAAAAACTGTTTTTT. It is translated as CASSKQGPTNEKLFF.

J is TRBJ1-5 and V is TRBV6-5; TRBD1 might be the D (6 bases). Germline-derived CDR1 and CDR2 are MNHEY and SVGAGI. This CDR3 spans 14 amino acids. Between the trimmed V and J ends, which lost 5 bases and 5 bases, there was a span of 13 bases. The CDR3, as DNA: TGTGCCAGCAGTCCAAGGACAGATTATCAGCCCCAGCATTTT. Protein: CASSPRTDYQPQHF.

This chain links TRBV7-2 with TRBJ2-7, with 11 bases aligning to TRBD2. The CDR3 is 19 amino acids. CDR1 is SGHTA, CDR2 FQGNSA, per germline. The J segment lost 4 bases and the V segment lost 4 bases, leaving 18 bases of the junction unmatched. CDR3 in DNA: TGTGCCAGCAGCTCGAGCCGGTGGATAGCGGGAGGGCCTATTTACGAGCAGTACTTC. As protein: CASSSSRWIAGGPIYEQYF.

In this sample, this clone turned up once. The chain carries TRBV7-9 and TRBJ2-2; TRBD2 agrees at 8 bases. The CDR3 runs to 15 residues. V lost 5 bases, J lost 4 bases, and 6 bases stayed unmatched. Germline CDR1 and CDR2: SEHNR and FQNEAQ (reference sequence). The CDR3 nucleotides read TGTGCCAGCAGCCCCCCGGGAGGGTCCACCGGGGAGCTGTTTTTT. Protein sequence: CASSPPGGSTGELFF.

The chain recombines TRBV29-1 with TRBJ1-2; D call uncertain. Germline V gene lookup returns CDR1 SQVTM and CDR2 ANQGSEA. The CDR3 is 10 residues long. Deletions cut 6 bases from V and 8 bases from J, with 10 bases between. The CDR3 is CSVPGSGYTF. The CDR3 nucleotides read TGCAGCGTCCCCGGTTCCGGCTACACCTTC.

The rearrangement uses TRBV27 and TRBJ1-6; no definite D call. The CDR3 covers 15 residues. V was pared by 3 bases and J by 6 bases, with 12 bases between. Germline CDR1 is MNHEY and CDR2 is SMNVEV (reference sequence). The CDR3 DNA sequence: TGTGCCAGCAGTTTTTCGAGAGGGTCTAATTCACCCCTCCACTTT. Protein product: CASSFSRGSNSPLHF.

The chain employs TRBV28 and TRBJ1-2; a possible D gene is TRBD1 (6 bases). The V end lost 7 bases, the J end lost 2 bases, and 14 bases lay between the germline ends. Germline V lookup: CDR1 MDHEN, CDR2 SYDVKM. CDR3 length equals 14 residues. In DNA form, the CDR3 reads TGTGCCAGCATCCAGGGGTCGGGGAACTATGGCTACACCTTC. It yields the protein CASIQGSGNYGYTF.

The J gene is TRBJ2-4, the V gene TRBV7-2; the D gene is possibly TRBD2 (5 bases). CDR1 is SGHTA and CDR2 is FQGNSA in the germline V gene. Trimming left V 6 bases short and J 0 bases short, with 12 bases between. The CDR3 covers 15 residues. CDR3 coding DNA: TGTGCCAGCAGAAGGCCCGGGGTAGCCAAAAACATTCAGTACTTC. Translating it yields CASRRPGVAKNIQYF.

V usage is TRBV25-1 and J usage is TRBJ1-1, with a weak D call TRBD1 (5 bases). Trimming pared 4 bases from V and 5 bases from J, leaving 11 bases between. This CDR3 region has 13 residues. CDR1 MGHDK and CDR2 SYGVNS come from the germline V gene. The CDR3: CASSGDFSTEAFF. DNA of the CDR3: TGTGCCAGCAGTGGGGACTTTAGTACTGAAGCTTTCTTT.

This chain joins TRBV20-1 and TRBJ2-2; tentative D call: TRBD2 (5 bases). V was clipped by 3 bases and J by 2 bases, with 10 bases between them. This CDR3 region has 14 residues. The germline V gene has CDR1 DFQATT and CDR2 SNEGSKA (reference sequence). This chain's CDR3 is CSASSGRNTGELFF. In DNA form, the CDR3 reads TGCAGTGCTAGTTCGGGAAGAAACACCGGGGAGCTGTTTTTT.

The rearrangement uses TRBV27 and TRBJ1-6; D is uncertain. Germline V CDR1 and CDR2: MNHEY, SMNVEV (reference sequence). The CDR3 runs to 14 residues. Trimming stripped 5 bases from V and 7 bases from J, with 12 bases between. In DNA, the CDR3 is TGTGCCAGCAGTCCGACTAATTGGAATTCACCCCTCCACTTT. Translating it yields CASSPTNWNSPLHF.